The source of this T cell receptor (beta chain) is a study of early T cells in non-severe SARS-CoV-2 infection. Looking at the study overall: Whole-blood bulk RNA, unsorted, was sequenced, and chains were unpaired.

Per germline, CDR1 KGHDR and CDR2 SFDVKD. V dropped 9 bases and J dropped 12; count of bases not matched to a gene: 11. The CDR3 runs 13 residues. Tagging with unique molecular identifiers was applied to individual cDNA molecules. A single record per CDR3 protein comes from TCRdb applying MiXCR to the 5' RACE reads. The top ten clones hold over 20% of a sample with around 30,000 distinct CDR3 sequences, under 6% of them seen once. This clonotype was counted at least ten times. Material for sequencing was whole blood. The genes are TRBV24-1 and TRBJ2-1, with 9 bases aligning to TRBD2. The sequence was collected from an adult who was a healthcare worker with PCR-confirmed SARS-CoV-2 infection or an uninfected control (not recorded which). CDR3 protein: CATSPAGGVVQFF. The CDR3 region has the DNA TGTGCCACCTCCCCCGCGGGGGGGGTGGTGCAGTTCTTC.